This T cell receptor (beta chain) was observed in a study of T cells after yellow fever vaccination. The CDR3 covers 14 residues. The V segment lost 6 bases and the J segment 5 bases; nucleotides outside the gene matches: 3. This clonotype appeared a few times. TCRdb fed the 5' RACE reads into MiXCR, producing one record per CDR3 protein. Found here are 400,000 to 450,000 distinct CDR3 sequences, about 19% of them singletons; the top ten hold roughly a sixth. This clonotype originated in a man between 18 and 35 years old who received the YFV17D yellow fever vaccine. The V gene is TRBV12-3 or TRBV12-4, the J gene TRBJ2-7; 14 bases align to TRBD2. Sequenced material: PBMCs, taken before the yellow fever booster vaccination. This chain's CDR3 is CASRTSGGANEQYF. The DNA for the CDR3 is TGTGCCAGCAGGACTAGCGGGGGGGCCAACGAGCAGTACTTC.